This is a list of T cell receptor beta chains from one sample in a study of graft-versus-host responses after intestinal transplantation. Some clones are missing from TCRdb's copy, which holds only in-frame ones; the method was immunoSEQ multiplex PCR. Among roughly 20,000 clones listed, around three quarters were seen once. Here the sequenced sample was ileum tissue, taken roughly three weeks after intestinal transplant. The receptors come from a human patient who received an intestinal transplant, so some T cells may come from the graft donor. Both conserved end residues are part of each CDR3. Only part of the rows carry a size: once, few, many, or a class if the clone is expanded.

j_call v_call clone_size cdr3_aa
TRBJ1-1 TRBV30 NA CAWSWGLLEAFF
TRBJ2-7 TRBV5-1 NA CASREVAGPLEQYF
TRBJ2-6 TRBV4-1 NA CASSRGAISGANVLTF
TRBJ1-5 TRBV5-1 NA CASSLRQARVGDNQPQHF
TRBJ1-5 TRBV28 NA CASSSSGYSGNQPQHF
TRBJ2-7 TRBV4-2 NA CASSPLRSYEQYF
TRBJ1-2 TRBV5-4 NA CASSLDGEAGYGYTF
TRBJ2-5 TRBV18 NA CASSPGLAGGETQYF
TRBJ1-1 TRBV30 few CAWSNPSTHRNTEAFF
TRBJ2-1 TRBV9 NA CASSVVEREAYNEQFF
TRBJ1-2 TRBV5-6 NA CASSPNRDYGYTF
TRBJ1-1 TRBV11-2 NA CASSSRGQGTNTEAFF
TRBJ1-2 TRBV2 NA CASSATPGQLAHGYTF
TRBJ1-1 TRBV9 NA CASSPQTGKLNTEAFF
TRBJ1-5 TRBV7-2 NA CASSLFGQYNQPQHF
TRBJ1-1 TRBV6-6 NA CASSYPGGEDTEAFF
TRBJ2-3 TRBV5-4 NA CASSYINLDTQYF
TRBJ2-1 TRBV4-1 NA CASGDVAGGPGDEQFF
TRBJ2-2 TRBV4-2 NA CASSQEAGDATGELFF
TRBJ2-1 TRBV6-6 NA CASSYTIAGPPAEQFF
TRBJ1-1 TRBV11-2 NA CASSQILRVNTEAFF
TRBJ2-1 TRBV4-3 NA CASSQDGPLDEQFF
TRBJ2-7 TRBV4-2 once CASSQEDFRGGSYEQYF
TRBJ1-2 TRBV4-1 NA CASSQDRPNYGYTF
TRBJ1-3 TRBV6-1 large CASSQTGMGNTIYF
TRBJ1-1 TRBV6-6 NA CASTRGWNTEAFF
TRBJ1-2 TRBV4-1 NA CASSRSQGTLYGYTF